This TCR beta chain was profiled in a study of cytomegalovirus exposure and HLA in healthy donors. The ends were cut back, 5 bases at V and 5 bases at J, with 9 bases in the middle. Germline lookup yields CDR1 ENHRY and CDR2 SYGVKD. This CDR3 is 12 amino acids long. The PCR employed 60 Vbeta primers together with 13 Jbeta primers. Assay: immunoSEQ multiplex PCR; the TCRdb copy retains only in-frame clones and omits some. The sample lists about 64,000 clones, roughly 73% occurring once. This clone was counted a single time. Its specificity is not known. Notes on the study in general: Available immune exposure information covered CMV serostatus only. Associated with HLA alleles at 0.05 false discovery rate in a later analysis were about 17,000 TCR beta sequences.

The receptor comes from a male donor in good health and CMV-seropositive. V gene TRBV10-3 combines with J gene TRBJ1-1; D gene unclear. Material: PBMCs. Here the CDR3 DNA reads TGTGCCATCAGTCGACCGGGGACTGAAGCTTTCTTT. Translating gives CAISRPGTEAFF.